The subject of this entry is one T cell receptor (beta chain). This specimen belongs to a study of blood T cell repertoires in COVID-19. For the study at large: Specimens from acute and convalescent COVID-19 originated in the United States, Italy and Spain. PBMCs, B-cell-depleted T cells, or T cells provided the cDNA or gDNA that made up the material.

Original processing methods: It was from reference gene primer amplification that nucleated cell counts were estimated. Here immunoSEQ multiplex PCR was the method, and the copy in TCRdb shows in-frame clones only, minus some. Clone size and the V and J calls come from that table; the DNA yielded D and trimming. The sample yields some 200,000 clones, 83% seen once. Germline V gene lookup returns CDR1 MNHEY and CDR2 SVGAGI. The CDR3 runs 13 residues. V shed 0 bases and J shed 9 bases, with 11 bases lying between them. This TCR was sampled from a woman in her thirties or forties with acute or convalescent COVID-19. The sample taken for sequencing was peripheral blood. The gene calls are TRBV6-5 and TRBJ1-1, with D unclear. This CDR3 is CASSYSMGSKAFF. In DNA, the CDR3 is TGTGCCAGCAGTTACTCGATGGGGAGCAAAGCTTTCTTT.